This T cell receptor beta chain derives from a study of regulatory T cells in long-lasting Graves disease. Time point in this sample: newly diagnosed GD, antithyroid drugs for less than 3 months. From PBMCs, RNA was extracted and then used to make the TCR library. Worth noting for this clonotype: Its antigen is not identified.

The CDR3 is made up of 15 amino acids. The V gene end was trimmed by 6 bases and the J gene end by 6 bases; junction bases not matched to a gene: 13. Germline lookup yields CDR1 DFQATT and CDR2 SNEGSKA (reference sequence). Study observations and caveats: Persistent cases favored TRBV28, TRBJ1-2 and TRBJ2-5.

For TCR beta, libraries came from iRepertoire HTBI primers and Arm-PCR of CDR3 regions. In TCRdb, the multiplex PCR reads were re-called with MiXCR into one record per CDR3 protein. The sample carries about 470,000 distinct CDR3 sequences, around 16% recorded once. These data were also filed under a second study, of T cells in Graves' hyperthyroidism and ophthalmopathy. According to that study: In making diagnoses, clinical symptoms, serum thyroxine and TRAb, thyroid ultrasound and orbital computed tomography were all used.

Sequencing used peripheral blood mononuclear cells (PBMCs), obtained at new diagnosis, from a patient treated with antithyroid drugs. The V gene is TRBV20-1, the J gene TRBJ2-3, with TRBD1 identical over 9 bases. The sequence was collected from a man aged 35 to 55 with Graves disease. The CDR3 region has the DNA TGCAGTGCGATCGGGACAGGGAGCGATGGGGATACGCAGTATTTT. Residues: CSAIGTGSDGDTQYF.